This TCR beta chain was found in a study of beta chain features in type 1 diabetes. General study points: For Type 1 diabetes patients, all four CD4+ subsets carried TCRB CDR3s that were moderately but significantly shorter. A potential PCR bias toward shorter templates would be equal in patient and control samples.

Of the isolated RNA, all was reverse transcribed, and so the sequenced material was expressed TCRB transcripts. The assay was immunoSEQ multiplex PCR, and TCRdb's table has in-frame clones only and misses some. The sample has about 160,000 clones, approximately 7.9% seen once. V dropped 6 bases and J dropped 3 bases, with 11 bases sitting between them. Germline lookup yields CDR1 KGHSH and CDR2 LQKENI. The CDR3 consists of 13 residues. This clone showed up just a few times. Its target is not known. The V gene is TRBV18, the J gene TRBJ1-1, with a tentative D call TRBD1 (6 bases). The sample comprised central memory CD4+ T cells from blood. The TCR originated in a man between 18 and 29 years old with type 1 diabetes. For the CDR3, the DNA is TGTGCCAGCTCGACCTCAGGGGACACTGAAGCTTTCTTT. It is translated as CASSTSGDTEAFF.